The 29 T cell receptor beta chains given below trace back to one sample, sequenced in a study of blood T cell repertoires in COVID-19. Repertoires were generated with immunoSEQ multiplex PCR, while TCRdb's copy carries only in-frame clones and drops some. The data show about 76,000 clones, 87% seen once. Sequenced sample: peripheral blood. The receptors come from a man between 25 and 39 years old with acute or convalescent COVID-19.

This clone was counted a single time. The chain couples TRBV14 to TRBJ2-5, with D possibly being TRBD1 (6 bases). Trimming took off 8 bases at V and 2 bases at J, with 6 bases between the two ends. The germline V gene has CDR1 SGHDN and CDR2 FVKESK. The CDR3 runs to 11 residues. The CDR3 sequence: CASGTQETQYF. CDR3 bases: TGTGCCAGCGGGACACAAGAGACCCAGTACTTC.

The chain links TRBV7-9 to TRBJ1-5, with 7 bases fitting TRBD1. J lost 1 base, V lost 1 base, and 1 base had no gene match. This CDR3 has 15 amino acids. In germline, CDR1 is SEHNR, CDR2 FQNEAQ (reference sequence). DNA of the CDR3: TGTGCCAGCAGCTTAGGCAGGGGGAGCAATCAGCCCCAGCATTTT. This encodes CASSLGRGSNQPQHF.

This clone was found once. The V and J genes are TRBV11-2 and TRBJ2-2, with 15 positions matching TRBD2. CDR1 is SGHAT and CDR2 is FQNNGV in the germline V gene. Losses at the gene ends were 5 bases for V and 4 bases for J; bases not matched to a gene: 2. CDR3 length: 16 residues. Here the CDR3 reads CASSPGLAGGTGELFF. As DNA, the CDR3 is TGTGCCAGCAGCCCGGGACTAGCGGGAGGCACCGGGGAGCTGTTTTTT.

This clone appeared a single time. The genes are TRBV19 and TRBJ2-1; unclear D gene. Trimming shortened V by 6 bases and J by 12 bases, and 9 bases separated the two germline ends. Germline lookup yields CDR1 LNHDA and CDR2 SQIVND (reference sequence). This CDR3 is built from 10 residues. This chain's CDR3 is CASSSRRQFF. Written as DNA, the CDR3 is TGTGCCAGTAGCTCTAGGAGGCAGTTCTTC.

CDR3 sequence reads: CAPPSGRPYEQYF. The CDR3 nucleotides read TGTGCCCCCCCTAGCGGGAGACCCTACGAGCAGTACTTC. The chain joins TRBV9 to TRBJ2-7, with TRBD2 matching 10 bases. CDR3 length: 13 amino acids. V gave up 10 bases and J gave up 2 bases; unmatched junction bases: 6. The germline V gene encodes CDR1 SGDLS and CDR2 YYNGEE.

The CDR3 sequence is CATSTQREGPGELFF. The CDR3 DNA is TGTGCCACCAGCACTCAGCGGGAGGGCCCCGGGGAGCTGTTTTTT. The rearrangement links TRBV15 to TRBJ2-2; 10 nucleotides agree with TRBD2. This CDR3 spans 15 amino acids. The V segment lost 4 bases and the J segment 6 bases; nucleotides outside the gene matches: 5. From germline, CDR1 is LNHNV and CDR2 YYDKDF (reference sequence). Looking up the rest from reference TRBV15 and TRBJ2-2 gives the full variable domain: DAMVIQNPRYQVTQFGKPVTLSCSQTLNHNVMYWYQQKSSQAPKLLFHYYDKDFNNEADTPDNFQSRRPNTSFCFLDIRSPGLGDTAMYLCATSTQREGPGELFFGEGSRLTVL.

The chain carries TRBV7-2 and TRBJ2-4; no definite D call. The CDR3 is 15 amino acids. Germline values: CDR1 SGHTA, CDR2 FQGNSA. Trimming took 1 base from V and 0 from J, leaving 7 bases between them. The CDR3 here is CASSLVSVAKNIQYF. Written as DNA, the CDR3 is TGTGCCAGCAGCTTAGTTTCTGTAGCCAAAAACATTCAGTACTTC. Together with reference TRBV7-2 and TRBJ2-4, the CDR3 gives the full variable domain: GAGVSQSPSNKVTEKGKDVELRCDPISGHTALYWYRQSLGQGLEFLIYFQGNSAPDKSGLPSDRFSAERTGGSVSTLTIQRTQQEDSAVYLCASSLVSVAKNIQYFGAGTRLSVL.

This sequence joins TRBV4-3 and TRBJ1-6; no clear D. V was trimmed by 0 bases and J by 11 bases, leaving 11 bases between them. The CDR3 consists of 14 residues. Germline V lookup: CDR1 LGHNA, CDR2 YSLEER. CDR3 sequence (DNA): TGCGCCAGCAGCCAAGATCTGGCAATCGCACCCCTCCACTTT. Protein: CASSQDLAIAPLHF.

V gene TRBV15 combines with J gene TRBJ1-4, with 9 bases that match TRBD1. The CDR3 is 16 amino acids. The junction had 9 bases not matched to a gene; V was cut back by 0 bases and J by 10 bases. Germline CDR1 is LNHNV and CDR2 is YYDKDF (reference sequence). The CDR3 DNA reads TGTGCCACCAGCAGAGATTTGAGGGGACAGGGAGGAAAACTGTTTTTT. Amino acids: CATSRDLRGQGGKLFF.

DNA of the CDR3: TGTGCCAGCAGTTCGAGCGGGAGGGCATACAATGAGCAGTTCTTC. Protein sequence: CASSSSGRAYNEQFF. The chain couples TRBV7-9 to TRBJ2-1; 10 bases align to TRBD2. The CDR3 runs 15 residues. V was pared by 6 bases and J by 4 bases, with 6 bases of the junction left unmatched. CDR1 and CDR2 (germline): SEHNR, FQNEAQ (reference sequence).

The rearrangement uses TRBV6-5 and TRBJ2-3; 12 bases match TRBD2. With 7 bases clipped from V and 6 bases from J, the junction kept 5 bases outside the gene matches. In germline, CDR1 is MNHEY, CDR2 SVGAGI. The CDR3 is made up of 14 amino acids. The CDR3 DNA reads TGTGCCAGCAAGACTAGCGGGAGAGGGGATACGCAGTATTTT. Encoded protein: CASKTSGRGDTQYF.

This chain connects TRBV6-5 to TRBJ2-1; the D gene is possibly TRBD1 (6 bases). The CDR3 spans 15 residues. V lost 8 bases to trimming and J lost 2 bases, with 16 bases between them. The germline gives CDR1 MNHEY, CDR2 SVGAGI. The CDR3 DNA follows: TGTGCCAGCCAAGGGGCCGGACAGACCTACAATGAGCAGTTCTTC. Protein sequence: CASQGAGQTYNEQFF.

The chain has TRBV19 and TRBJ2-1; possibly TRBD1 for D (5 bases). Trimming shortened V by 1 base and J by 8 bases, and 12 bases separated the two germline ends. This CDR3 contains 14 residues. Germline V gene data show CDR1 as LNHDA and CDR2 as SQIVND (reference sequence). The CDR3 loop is CASSIGPGIDEQFF. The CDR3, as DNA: TGTGCCAGTAGTATAGGCCCAGGGATAGATGAGCAGTTCTTC.

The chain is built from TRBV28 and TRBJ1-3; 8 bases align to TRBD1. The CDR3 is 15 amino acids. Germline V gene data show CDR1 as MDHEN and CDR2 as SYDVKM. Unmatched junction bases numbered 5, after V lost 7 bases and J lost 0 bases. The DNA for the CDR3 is TGTGCCAGCACCGTGGACAGGGTCTCTGGAAACACCATATATTTT. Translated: CASTVDRVSGNTIYF.

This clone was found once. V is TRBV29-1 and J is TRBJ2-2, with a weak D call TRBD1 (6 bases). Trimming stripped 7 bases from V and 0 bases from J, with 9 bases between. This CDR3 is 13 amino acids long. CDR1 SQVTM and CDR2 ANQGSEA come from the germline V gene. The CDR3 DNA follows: TGCAGCGCCGGGACACCGAACACCGGGGAGCTGTTTTTT. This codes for CSAGTPNTGELFF.

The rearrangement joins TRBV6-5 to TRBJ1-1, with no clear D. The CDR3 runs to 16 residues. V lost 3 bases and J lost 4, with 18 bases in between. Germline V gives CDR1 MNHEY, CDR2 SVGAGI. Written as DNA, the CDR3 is TGTGCCAGCAGTTATCTCGGACCCCCGGGAGGCACTGAAGCTTTCTTT. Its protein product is CASSYLGPPGGTEAFF.

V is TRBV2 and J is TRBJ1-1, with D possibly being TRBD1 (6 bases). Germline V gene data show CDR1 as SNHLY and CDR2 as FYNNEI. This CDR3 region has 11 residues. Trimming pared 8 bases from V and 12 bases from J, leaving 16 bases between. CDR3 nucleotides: TGTGCCAGCGGACCGCAGGGGATATCTTTCTTT. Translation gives CASGPQGISFF.

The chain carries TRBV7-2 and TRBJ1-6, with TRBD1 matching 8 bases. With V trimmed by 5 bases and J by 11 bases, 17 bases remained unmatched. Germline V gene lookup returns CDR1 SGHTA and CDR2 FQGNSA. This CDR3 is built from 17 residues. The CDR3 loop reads CASSQTAGRTGLAPLHF. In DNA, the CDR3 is TGTGCCAGCAGCCAGACAGCAGGAAGGACAGGGCTGGCACCCCTCCACTTT.

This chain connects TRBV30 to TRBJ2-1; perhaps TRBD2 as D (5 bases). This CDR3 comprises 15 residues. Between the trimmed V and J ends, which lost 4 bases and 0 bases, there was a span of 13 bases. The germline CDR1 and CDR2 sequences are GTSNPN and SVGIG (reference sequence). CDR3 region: CAWTLQGSSYNEQFF. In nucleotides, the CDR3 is TGTGCCTGGACCCTGCAAGGGAGCTCCTACAATGAGCAGTTCTTC.

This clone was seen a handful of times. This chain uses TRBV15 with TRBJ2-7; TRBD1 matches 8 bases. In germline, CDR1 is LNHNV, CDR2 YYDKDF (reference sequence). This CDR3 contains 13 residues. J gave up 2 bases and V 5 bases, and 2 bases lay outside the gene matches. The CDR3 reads CATSHRGTYEQYF. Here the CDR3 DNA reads TGTGCCACCAGCCACAGGGGGACCTACGAGCAGTACTTC.

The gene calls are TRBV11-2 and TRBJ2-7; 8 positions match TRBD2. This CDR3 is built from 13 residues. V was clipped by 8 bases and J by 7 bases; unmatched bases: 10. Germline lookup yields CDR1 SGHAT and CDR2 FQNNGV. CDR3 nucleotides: TGTGCCAGCCTCCAAGCGGGAGCTTATGAGCAGTACTTC. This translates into CASLQAGAYEQYF.

The CDR3 sequence: CASSLVSSANHEQYF. The DNA of the CDR3 is TGTGCCAGCAGCTTGGTTTCTAGCGCGAACCACGAGCAGTACTTC. V usage is TRBV5-4 and J usage is TRBJ2-7, with D perhaps matching TRBD2 (6 bases). Trimming stripped 0 bases from V and 5 bases from J, with 15 bases between. This CDR3 comprises 15 residues. CDR1 and CDR2 from the germline V gene are SGHNT and YYREEE (reference sequence). Variable domain in full (rest from reference TRBV5-4 and TRBJ2-7): ETGVTQSPTHLIKTRGQQVTLRCSSQSGHNTVSWYQQALGQGPQFIFQYYREEENGRGNFPPRFSGLQFPNYSSELNVNALELDDSALYLCASSLVSSANHEQYFGPGTRLTVT.

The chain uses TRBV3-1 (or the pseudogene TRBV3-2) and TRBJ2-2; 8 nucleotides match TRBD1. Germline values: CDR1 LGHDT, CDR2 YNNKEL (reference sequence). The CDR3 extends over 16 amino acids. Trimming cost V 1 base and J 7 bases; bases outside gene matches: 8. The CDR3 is CASSQGQGIRVGELFF. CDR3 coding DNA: TGTGCCAGCAGCCAAGGACAGGGGATCAGGGTCGGGGAGCTGTTTTTT.

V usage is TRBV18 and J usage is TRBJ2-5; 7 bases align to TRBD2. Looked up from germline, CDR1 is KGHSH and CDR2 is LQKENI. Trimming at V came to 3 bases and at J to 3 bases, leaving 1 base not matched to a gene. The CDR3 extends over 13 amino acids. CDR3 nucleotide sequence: TGTGCCAGCTCACCGGGACTAAAAGAGACCCAGTACTTC. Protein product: CASSPGLKETQYF.

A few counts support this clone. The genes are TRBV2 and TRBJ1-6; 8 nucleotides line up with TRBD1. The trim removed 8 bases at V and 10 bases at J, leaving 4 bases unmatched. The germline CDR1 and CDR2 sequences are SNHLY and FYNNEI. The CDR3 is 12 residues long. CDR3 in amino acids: CASQGAQSPLHF. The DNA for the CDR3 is TGTGCCAGCCAGGGGGCCCAGTCACCCCTCCACTTT.

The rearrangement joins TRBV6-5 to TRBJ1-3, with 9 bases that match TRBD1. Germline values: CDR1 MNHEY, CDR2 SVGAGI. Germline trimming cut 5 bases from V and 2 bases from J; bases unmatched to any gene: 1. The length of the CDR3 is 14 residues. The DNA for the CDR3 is TGTGCCAGCAGTCGGACAGGGGCTGGAAACACCATATATTTT. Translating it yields CASSRTGAGNTIYF.

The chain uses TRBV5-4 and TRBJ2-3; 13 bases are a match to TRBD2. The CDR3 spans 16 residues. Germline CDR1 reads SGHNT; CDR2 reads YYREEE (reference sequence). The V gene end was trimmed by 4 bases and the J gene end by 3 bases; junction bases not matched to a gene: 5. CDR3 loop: CASSTGLAGVTDTQYF. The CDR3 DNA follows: TGTGCCAGCAGCACCGGACTAGCGGGAGTGACAGATACGCAGTATTTT.

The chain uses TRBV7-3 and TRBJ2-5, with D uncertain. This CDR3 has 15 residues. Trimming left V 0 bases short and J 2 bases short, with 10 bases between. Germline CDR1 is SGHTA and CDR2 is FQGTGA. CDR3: CASSLTVGSQETQYF. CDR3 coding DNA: TGTGCCAGCAGCTTAACGGTTGGCTCTCAAGAGACCCAGTACTTC. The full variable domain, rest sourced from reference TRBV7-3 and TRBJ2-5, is GAGVSQTPSNKVTEKGKYVELRCDPISGHTALYWYRQSLGQGPEFLIYFQGTGAADDSGLPNDRFFAVRPEGSVSTLKIQRTERGDSAVYLCASSLTVGSQETQYFGPGTRLLVL.

This CDR3 reads CAWAQTENTEAFF. The DNA of the CDR3 is TGTGCCTGGGCCCAAACTGAGAACACTGAAGCTTTCTTT. The chain links TRBV30 to TRBJ1-1, with no clear D. The V end lost 5 bases, the J end lost 1 base, and 11 bases lay between the germline ends. The CDR3 contains 13 residues. The germline V gene has CDR1 GTSNPN and CDR2 SVGIG (reference sequence).